This TCR beta chain was sequenced for a study of control samples from healthy donors and cancer patients. CDR1 and CDR2 from the germline V gene are KGHSH and LQKENI. Deletions cut 6 bases from V and 1 base from J, with 11 bases between. The CDR3 is 14 amino acids. This clone appeared once. Using immunoSEQ multiplex PCR, the repertoire was profiled, and TCRdb retains in-frame clones only, with some absent. The data contain about 76,000 clones, roughly 89% of them singletons. The sequence derives from a woman aged 50 to 60 with colorectal cancer. Sequenced: PBMCs. This chain uses TRBV18 with TRBJ2-3; D is possibly TRBD1 or TRBD2 (5 bases each). In nucleotides, the CDR3 is TGTGCCAGCTCCCGGGACGGTCGCACAGATACGCAGTATTTT. Translation gives CASSRDGRTDTQYF.